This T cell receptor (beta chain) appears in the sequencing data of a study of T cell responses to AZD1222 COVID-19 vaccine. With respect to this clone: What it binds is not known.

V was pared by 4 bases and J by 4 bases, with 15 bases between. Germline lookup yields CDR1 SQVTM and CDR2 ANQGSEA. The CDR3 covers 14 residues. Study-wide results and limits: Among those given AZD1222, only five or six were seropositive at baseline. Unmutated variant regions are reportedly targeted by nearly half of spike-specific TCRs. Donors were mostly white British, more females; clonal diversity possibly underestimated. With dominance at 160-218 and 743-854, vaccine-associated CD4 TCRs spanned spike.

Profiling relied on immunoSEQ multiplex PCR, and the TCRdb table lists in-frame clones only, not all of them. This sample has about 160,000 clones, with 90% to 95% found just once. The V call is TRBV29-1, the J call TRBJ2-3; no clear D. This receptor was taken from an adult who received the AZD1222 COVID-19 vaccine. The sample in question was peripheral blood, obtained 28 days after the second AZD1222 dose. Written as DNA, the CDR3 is TGCAGCGTTGGGGCTAGTAGTATTCCAGATACGCAGTATTTT. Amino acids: CSVGASSIPDTQYF.